The rows below give T cell receptor beta chains drawn from one sample of a study of blood T cell repertoires in COVID-19. Some clones are missing from TCRdb's copy, which holds only in-frame ones; the method was immunoSEQ multiplex PCR. The sample has 250,000 to 350,000 clones, about nine tenths seen once; the top ten hold about 2.2%. What was sequenced was peripheral blood. The receptors here all came from a woman aged 50 to 65 who had recovered from COVID-19. Both conserved end residues are part of each CDR3. Each record gives: V gene, J gene, D gene, clone size, CDR3 protein, CDR3 DNA. A D gene is named only where the DNA matches it firmly. Rows give clone size only sometimes, using once, few, many, or a class for an expanded clone.

V: TRBV2; J: TRBJ1-5; D: TRBD1; size: -; CDR3: CASSRQGGQPQHF; DNA: TGTGCCAGCTCCCGACAGGGTGGTCAGCCCCAGCATTTT
V: TRBV29-1; J: TRBJ2-1; D: -; size: -; CDR3: CSVASGPYNEQFF; DNA: TGCAGCGTAGCCAGCGGTCCATACAATGAGCAGTTCTTC
V: TRBV7-2; J: TRBJ2-2; D: -; size: -; CDR3: CASSLGFDSGELFF; DNA: TGTGCCAGCAGCTTAGGGTTTGACTCCGGGGAGCTGTTTTTT
V: TRBV5-1; J: TRBJ2-3; D: TRBD2; size: -; CDR3: CASSPPSGTRPDTQYF; DNA: TGCGCCAGCAGCCCCCCTAGCGGGACCCGCCCAGATACGCAGTATTTT
V: TRBV5-1; J: TRBJ1-1; D: -; size: -; CDR3: CASSLGLTNTEAFF; DNA: TGCGCCAGCAGCTTGGGACTGACGAACACTGAAGCTTTCTTT
V: TRBV5-1; J: TRBJ1-1; D: TRBD1; size: -; CDR3: CASSWWATGDNTEAFF; DNA: TGCGCCAGCAGCTGGTGGGCGACAGGGGATAACACTGAAGCTTTCTTT
V: TRBV18; J: TRBJ1-3; D: TRBD1; size: -; CDR3: CASSPSSGQGNTIYF; DNA: TGTGCCAGCTCACCATCGTCGGGACAGGGAAACACCATATATTTT
V: TRBV27; J: TRBJ2-1; D: TRBD2; size: -; CDR3: CASSLVAGDGEQFF; DNA: TGTGCCAGCAGTTTGGTAGCGGGAGATGGTGAGCAGTTCTTC
V: TRBV21-1; J: TRBJ1-3; D: -; size: -; CDR3: CASSKKGDSSGNTIYF; DNA: TGTGCCAGCAGCAAAAAGGGGGACAGCTCTGGAAACACCATATATTTT
V: TRBV19; J: TRBJ2-7; D: TRBD1; size: -; CDR3: CASSSQRTGIYEQYF; DNA: TGTGCCAGTAGTAGCCAAAGGACAGGAATCTACGAGCAGTACTTC
V: TRBV7-9; J: TRBJ1-1; D: -; size: few; CDR3: CASSSEGDTEAFF; DNA: TGTGCCAGCAGCTCAGAAGGGGACACTGAAGCTTTCTTT
V: TRBV5-6; J: TRBJ1-1; D: -; size: -; CDR3: CASSPGLVNTEAFF; DNA: TGTGCCAGCAGCCCAGGGTTAGTGAACACTGAAGCTTTCTTT
V: TRBV2; J: TRBJ2-3; D: -; size: -; CDR3: CASSEGAADTQYF; DNA: TGTGCCAGCAGTGAAGGGGCTGCAGATACGCAGTATTTT
V: TRBV19; J: TRBJ1-1; D: TRBD1; size: -; CDR3: CASSLRGLMGTEAFF; DNA: TGTGCCAGTAGCCTCAGGGGGTTGATGGGCACTGAAGCTTTCTTT
V: TRBV19; J: TRBJ2-1; D: TRBD2; size: -; CDR3: CASTSGTSGRDEQFF; DNA: TGTGCCAGTACCTCCGGGACTAGCGGGCGCGATGAGCAGTTCTTC
V: TRBV2; J: TRBJ2-7; D: -; size: -; CDR3: CASRDTGYEQYF; DNA: TGTGCCAGCAGGGACACAGGCTACGAGCAGTACTTC
V: TRBV5-1; J: TRBJ1-5; D: -; size: -; CDR3: CASSPGGGASNQPQHF; DNA: TGCGCCAGCAGTCCTGGGGGGGGCGCGAGCAATCAGCCCCAGCATTTT
V: TRBV9; J: TRBJ1-1; D: TRBD1; size: -; CDR3: CASSPRINRGGSTEAFF; DNA: TGTGCCAGCAGCCCACGGATTAACAGGGGGGGAAGCACTGAAGCTTTCTTT
V: TRBV2; J: TRBJ1-1; D: TRBD1; size: -; CDR3: CASSITGTGNTEAFF; DNA: TGTGCCAGCAGCATAACCGGGACAGGGAACACTGAAGCTTTCTTT
V: TRBV30; J: TRBJ2-5; D: TRBD2; size: -; CDR3: CAWSVGLADKETQYF; DNA: TGTGCCTGGAGTGTTGGGCTAGCGGATAAAGAGACCCAGTACTTC
V: TRBV11-2; J: TRBJ1-2; D: -; size: -; CDR3: CASSLLGSRGYGYTF; DNA: TGTGCCAGCAGCTTACTCGGGAGTCGCGGCTATGGCTACACCTTC
V: TRBV6-5; J: TRBJ1-1; D: TRBD1; size: -; CDR3: CASSLDRVSLAFF; DNA: TGTGCCAGCAGCCTAGACAGGGTGAGTTTGGCTTTCTTT
V: TRBV28; J: TRBJ2-1; D: TRBD2; size: once; CDR3: CASSLWGSAGAYNEQFF; DNA: TGTGCCAGCAGTTTATGGGGCTCGGCGGGAGCGTACAATGAGCAGTTCTTC
V: TRBV6-5; J: TRBJ2-3; D: TRBD1; size: -; CDR3: CASSLDRTSTDTQYF; DNA: TGTGCCAGCAGTTTGGACAGGACCAGCACAGATACGCAGTATTTT
V: TRBV9; J: TRBJ1-1; D: TRBD1; size: -; CDR3: CASSVSGGQGAFTKNTEAFF; DNA: TGTGCCAGCAGCGTCTCAGGGGGACAGGGGGCTTTCACTAAGAACACTGAAGCTTTCTTT
V: TRBV7-2; J: TRBJ2-5; D: -; size: once; CDR3: CASSLVWGGRRETQYF; DNA: TGTGCCAGCAGCTTAGTATGGGGGGGGCGCAGAGAGACCCAGTACTTC
V: TRBV29-1; J: TRBJ1-5; D: TRBD1; size: -; CDR3: CSVEFGQGGQPQHF; DNA: TGCAGCGTTGAATTCGGACAGGGAGGTCAGCCCCAGCATTTT
V: TRBV28; J: TRBJ1-3; D: TRBD1; size: -; CDR3: CASSPSGTGENTIYF; DNA: TGTGCCAGCAGTCCTTCCGGGACAGGGGAAAACACCATATATTTT
V: TRBV11-1; J: TRBJ2-7; D: TRBD2; size: -; CDR3: CASSSTSGAYEQYF; DNA: TGTGCCAGCAGCTCCACTAGCGGAGCCTACGAGCAGTACTTC
V: TRBV2; J: TRBJ2-5; D: -; size: -; CDR3: CASSESRVRETQYF; DNA: TGTGCCAGCAGTGAAAGTCGGGTACGGGAGACCCAGTACTTC
V: TRBV9; J: TRBJ2-2; D: -; size: -; CDR3: CASSVAIGQGSGGELFF; DNA: TGTGCCAGCAGCGTAGCTATCGGGCAGGGATCGGGCGGGGAGCTGTTTTTT
V: TRBV6-5; J: TRBJ2-7; D: -; size: once; CDR3: CASSYSSAWPGEQYF; DNA: TGTGCCAGCAGTTACTCTTCCGCCTGGCCGGGCGAGCAGTACTTC
V: TRBV27; J: TRBJ1-5; D: TRBD1; size: -; CDR3: CASSLSGQGYQPQHF; DNA: TGTGCCAGCAGTTTATCGGGACAGGGTTATCAGCCCCAGCATTTT
V: TRBV9; J: TRBJ1-2; D: -; size: -; CDR3: CASSVGRTPSHGYTF; DNA: TGTGCCAGCAGCGTAGGCAGGACACCGAGCCATGGCTACACCTTC
V: TRBV11-3; J: TRBJ2-2; D: TRBD2; size: -; CDR3: CASSLAGSTNTGELFF; DNA: TGTGCCAGCAGTCTAGCGGGGAGTACGAACACCGGGGAGCTGTTTTTT
V: TRBV9; J: TRBJ1-1; D: -; size: -; CDR3: CASSVGRSNTEAFF; DNA: TGTGCCAGCAGCGTAGGGAGATCGAACACTGAAGCTTTCTTT
V: TRBV7-3; J: TRBJ2-1; D: TRBD2; size: -; CDR3: CASSSLAGAYNEQFF; DNA: TGTGCCAGCAGCTCGCTAGCGGGAGCCTACAATGAGCAGTTCTTC
V: TRBV7-2; J: TRBJ2-7; D: -; size: -; CDR3: CASSPRRQSYEQYF; DNA: TGTGCCAGCAGCCCACGCCGACAGTCCTACGAGCAGTACTTC
V: TRBV28; J: TRBJ2-7; D: -; size: -; CDR3: CASSLLRRHEQYF; DNA: TGTGCCAGCAGTTTATTGCGGCGCCACGAGCAGTACTTC
V: TRBV4-2; J: TRBJ1-4; D: -; size: -; CDR3: CASSPILRSNEKLFF; DNA: TGTGCCAGCAGCCCCATTCTTAGATCAAATGAAAAACTGTTTTTT
V: TRBV7-9; J: TRBJ2-2; D: TRBD1; size: -; CDR3: CASLMTGASGELFF; DNA: TGTGCCAGCCTTATGACAGGGGCATCCGGGGAGCTGTTTTTT
V: TRBV2; J: TRBJ1-5; D: -; size: -; CDR3: CASRPLGSGRQPQHF; DNA: TGTGCCAGCAGGCCTCTTGGTTCGGGTAGGCAGCCCCAGCATTTT
V: TRBV7-2; J: TRBJ1-2; D: -; size: -; CDR3: CAIEGGYTF; DNA: TGTGCAATTGAGGGCGGCTACACCTTC
V: TRBV7-3; J: TRBJ2-5; D: TRBD2; size: -; CDR3: CASSPGGMETQYF; DNA: TGTGCCAGCAGCCCCGGGGGGATGGAGACCCAGTACTTC
V: TRBV2; J: TRBJ1-2; D: -; size: -; CDR3: CASTGQINYGYTF; DNA: TGTGCCAGCACTGGACAGATTAACTATGGCTACACCTTC
V: TRBV29-1; J: TRBJ2-2; D: -; size: -; CDR3: CSVEDTRGLVGTGELFF; DNA: TGCAGCGTTGAAGATACGCGGGGGCTCGTGGGTACCGGGGAGCTGTTTTTT
V: TRBV5-4; J: TRBJ1-3; D: TRBD1; size: -; CDR3: CASSFGATGRSGNTIYF; DNA: TGTGCCAGCAGCTTTGGCGCGACAGGGAGGTCTGGAAACACCATATATTTT
V: TRBV7-6; J: TRBJ2-7; D: TRBD2; size: once; CDR3: CASSLVGLAGGSEQYF; DNA: TGTGCCAGCAGCTTAGTCGGGCTAGCGGGAGGATCCGAGCAGTACTTC
V: TRBV4-3; J: TRBJ2-6; D: -; size: -; CDR3: CASSQVGGTGANVLTF; DNA: TGCGCCAGCAGCCAAGTAGGGGGAACTGGGGCCAACGTCCTGACTTTC